The 18 T cell receptor beta chains presented below share a single source sample, sequenced in a study of control samples from healthy donors and cancer patients. Repertoires were generated with immunoSEQ multiplex PCR, while TCRdb's copy carries only in-frame clones and drops some. The data hold some 140,000 clones, with roughly 94% observed a single time. Sequences were obtained from PBMCs. The receptors were gathered from a man in his fifties or sixties with colorectal cancer.

The rearrangement joins TRBV7-2 to TRBJ2-3; TRBD2 matches at 7 bases. The CDR3 contains 16 residues. The germline V gene has CDR1 SGHTA and CDR2 FQGNSA. Trimming cost V 2 bases and J 2 bases; bases outside gene matches: 7. The CDR3: CASSLFGTTPTDTQYF. The CDR3 DNA sequence: TGTGCCAGCAGCTTATTTGGGACTACTCCCACAGATACGCAGTATTTT. The variable domain in full, completed from reference TRBV7-2 and TRBJ2-3, reads GAGVSQSPSNKVTEKGKDVELRCDPISGHTALYWYRQSLGQGLEFLIYFQGNSAPDKSGLPSDRFSAERTGGSVSTLTIQRTQQEDSAVYLCASSLFGTTPTDTQYFGPGTRLTVL.

V and J are TRBV11-2 and TRBJ1-3; a weak D match, TRBD1 (5 bases). The ends were cut back, 5 bases at V and 0 bases at J, with 8 bases in the middle. Germline V gene sequence: CDR1 SGHAT, CDR2 FQNNGV. CDR3 length equals 14 residues. This chain's CDR3 is CASSPGNSGNTIYF. The DNA for the CDR3 is TGTGCCAGCAGCCCAGGGAACTCTGGAAACACCATATATTTT.

CDR3 protein: CSVEQGSAKNIQYF. CDR3 DNA: TGCAGCGTTGAACAGGGTTCGGCCAAAAACATTCAGTACTTC. The chain is built from TRBV29-1 and TRBJ2-4; D may be TRBD1 (5 bases). V lost 2 bases to trimming and J lost 1 base, with 9 bases between them. CDR1 and CDR2 from the germline V gene are SQVTM and ANQGSEA. The CDR3 runs to 14 residues.

The rearrangement joins TRBV5-6 to TRBJ2-7; D unresolved. Germline V gene sequence: CDR1 SGHDT, CDR2 YYEEEE. Trimming stripped 1 base from V and 7 bases from J, with 9 bases between. This CDR3 comprises 12 residues. The CDR3 nucleotides read TGTGCCAGCAGCTTGATTCTGGGGGAGCAGTACTTC. Encoded protein: CASSLILGEQYF.

This clone was seen just once. V is TRBV7-9 and J is TRBJ2-3, with D perhaps matching TRBD2 (6 bases). The germline CDR1 and CDR2 sequences are SEHNR and FQNEAQ (reference sequence). This CDR3 comprises 15 residues. The V end was cut by 8 bases, the J end by 0 bases, with 15 bases between. The CDR3 loop reads CASGGVRTSTDTQYF. CDR3 nucleotides: TGTGCCAGCGGAGGGGTAAGAACTAGCACAGATACGCAGTATTTT.

The gene calls are TRBV6-2 or TRBV6-3 and TRBJ2-2; 9 bases agree with TRBD2. V lost 0 bases to trimming and J lost 4 bases; unmatched junction nucleotides: 3. Germline CDR1 is MNHEY and CDR2 is SVGEGT. This CDR3 spans 16 amino acids. The CDR3 DNA is TGTGCCAGCAGTTACTCGGGACTAGCCCGCACCGGGGAGCTGTTTTTT. Translating it yields CASSYSGLARTGELFF.

This chain uses TRBV30 with TRBJ2-2, with no clear D. This CDR3 is 15 amino acids long. Germline-derived CDR1 and CDR2 are GTSNPN and SVGIG (reference sequence). With 0 bases removed from V and 2 bases from J, the gap between germline ends came to 10 bases. Here the CDR3 DNA reads TGTGCCTGGAGTGTGAGCATCGGCAACACCGGGGAGCTGTTTTTT. Its protein product is CAWSVSIGNTGELFF.

This chain uses TRBV24-1 with TRBJ2-2; maybe TRBD2 (7 bases). This CDR3 has 16 residues. CDR1 and CDR2 (germline): KGHDR, SFDVKD. V gave up 3 bases and J gave up 4 bases, with 14 bases separating them. The CDR3 nucleotides are TGTGCCACCAGTGATCCTTGGGGAGGGGGCACCGGGGAGCTGTTTTTT. It is translated as CATSDPWGGGTGELFF.

V usage is TRBV6-5 and J usage is TRBJ2-7; 7 bases are a match to TRBD1. CDR1 and CDR2 from the germline V gene are MNHEY and SVGAGI. The V and J ends lost 2 bases and 3 bases, in that order; junction bases with no gene match: 1. CDR3 length equals 13 residues. The CDR3 nucleotides are TGTGCCAGCAGTTACGCAGGGGGCTACGAGCAGTACTTC. Its protein product is CASSYAGGYEQYF.

This clone was recorded once. This rearrangement joins TRBV10-3 to TRBJ1-1; D is unclear. CDR1 and CDR2 from the germline V gene are ENHRY and SYGVKD. The length of the CDR3 is 12 residues. V lost 3 bases and J 5 bases, leaving 7 bases between the germline ends. The CDR3 DNA follows: TGTGCCATCAGTGATCAAGGAACTGAAGCTTTCTTT. Protein product: CAISDQGTEAFF.

The CDR3 nucleotides are TGTGCCAGCAGCCCCCCAGCGTTTGAAAAACTGTTTTTT. Protein product: CASSPPAFEKLFF. The chain links TRBV7-9 to TRBJ1-4; D not resolved. Per germline, CDR1 SEHNR and CDR2 FQNEAQ (reference sequence). This CDR3 contains 13 residues. V was pared by 5 bases and J by 7 bases, with 11 bases between.

This clone was seen once. The rearrangement uses TRBV2 and TRBJ2-3, with 8 bases lining up with TRBD1. CDR3 length: 13 amino acids. Germline CDR1 SNHLY, CDR2 FYNNEI. J lost 2 bases, V lost 10 bases, and 5 bases had no gene match. The CDR3, as DNA: TGTGCCATCGGGACAGGAGCCACAGATACGCAGTATTTT. Its protein product is CAIGTGATDTQYF.

This clone was picked up one time. CDR3 loop: CASSQGGKNIQYF. CDR3 DNA: TGTGCCAGCAGCCAGGGGGGTAAAAACATTCAGTACTTC. The V and J genes are TRBV12-3 or TRBV12-4 and TRBJ2-4; weak D call: TRBD1 (7 bases). CDR3 size: 13 residues. Trimming shortened V by 6 bases and J by 4 bases, and 10 bases separated the two germline ends.

CDR3 sequence reads: CASSLVLTGVVSDSPLHF. Here the CDR3 DNA reads TGCGCCAGCAGCTTGGTCCTTACAGGGGTTGTTTCGGATTCACCCCTCCACTTT. V gene TRBV5-1 combines with J gene TRBJ1-6; TRBD1 matches at 7 bases. The CDR3 consists of 18 residues. Per germline, CDR1 SGHRS and CDR2 YFSETQ. V was pared by 0 bases and J by 8 bases, with 14 bases of the junction left unmatched. Full variable domain (missing parts from reference TRBV5-1 and TRBJ1-6): KAGVTQTPRYLIKTRGQQVTLSCSPISGHRSVSWYQQTPGQGLQFLFEYFSETQRNKGNFPGRFSGRQFSNSRSEMNVSTLELGDSALYLCASSLVLTGVVSDSPLHFGNGTRLTVT.

The chain uses TRBV10-3 and TRBJ1-4; TRBD1 is a possible D gene (6 bases). This CDR3 has 14 amino acids. With 2 bases removed from V and 3 bases from J, the gap between germline ends came to 7 bases. Germline V lookup: CDR1 ENHRY, CDR2 SYGVKD. The CDR3 protein is CAISERGANEKLFF. CDR3 DNA: TGTGCCATCAGTGAGAGGGGGGCTAATGAAAAACTGTTTTTT.

This chain connects TRBV24-1 to TRBJ1-5; a possible D gene is TRBD1 (6 bases). V lost 7 bases and J 5 bases, leaving 8 bases between the germline ends. This CDR3 region has 12 residues. In germline, CDR1 is KGHDR, CDR2 SFDVKD. This CDR3 reads CATRDRYQPQHF. As DNA, the CDR3 is TGTGCCACCAGGGACAGATATCAGCCCCAGCATTTT.

V gene TRBV6-6 combines with J gene TRBJ2-2; D is ambiguous. CDR1 and CDR2 (germline): MNHNY, SVGAGI (reference sequence). V lost 6 bases and J lost 3, with 8 bases in between. The CDR3 runs to 13 residues. CDR3 bases: TGTGCCAGCAGCCAGCTATACACCGGGGAGCTGTTTTTT. It encodes CASSQLYTGELFF.

The chain combines TRBV14 with TRBJ1-6; D possibly corresponds to TRBD1 (6 bases). The length of the CDR3 is 13 residues. Deletions cut 5 bases from V and 9 bases from J, with 11 bases between. Germline V lookup: CDR1 SGHDN, CDR2 FVKESK. For the CDR3, the DNA is TGTGCCAGCAGCTTCTACAGGGCTTCACCCCTCCACTTT. As protein: CASSFYRASPLHF.